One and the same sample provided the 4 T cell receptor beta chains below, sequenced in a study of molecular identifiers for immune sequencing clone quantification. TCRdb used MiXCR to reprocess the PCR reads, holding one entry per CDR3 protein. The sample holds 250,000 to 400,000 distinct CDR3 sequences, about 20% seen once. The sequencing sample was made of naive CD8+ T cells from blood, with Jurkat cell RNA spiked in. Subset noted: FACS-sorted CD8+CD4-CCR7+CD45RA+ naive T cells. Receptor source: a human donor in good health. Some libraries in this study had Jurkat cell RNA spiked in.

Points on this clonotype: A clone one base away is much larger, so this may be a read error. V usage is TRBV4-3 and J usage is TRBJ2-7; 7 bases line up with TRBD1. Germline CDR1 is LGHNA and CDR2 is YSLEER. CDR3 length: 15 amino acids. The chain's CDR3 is CAGSPDRDSRYEQYF. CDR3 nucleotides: TGCGCCGGCAGCCCAGACCGGGACAGCCGCTACGAGCAGTACTTC.

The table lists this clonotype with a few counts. CDR3 sequence reads: CASSQDGTGSIGYGYTF. As DNA, the CDR3 is TGCGCCAGCAGCCAAGATGGGACAGGGAGCATTGGGTATGGCTACACCTTC. The gene calls are TRBV4-1 and TRBJ1-2, with 9 bases matching TRBD1. The germline gives CDR1 MGHRA, CDR2 YSYEKL. Trimming removed 0 bases from V and 5 bases from J; junction bases left unmatched: 10. The CDR3 covers 17 residues.

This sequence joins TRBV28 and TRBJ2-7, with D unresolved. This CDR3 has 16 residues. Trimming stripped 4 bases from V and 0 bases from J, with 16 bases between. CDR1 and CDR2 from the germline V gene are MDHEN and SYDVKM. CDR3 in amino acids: CASSWFSRFASYEQYF. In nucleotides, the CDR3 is TGTGCCAGCAGTTGGTTCAGCAGGTTCGCCTCCTACGAGCAGTACTTC. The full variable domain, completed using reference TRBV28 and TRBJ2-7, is DVKVTQSSRYLVKRTGEKVFLECVQDMDHENMFWYRQDPGLGLRLIYFSYDVKMKEKGDIPEGYSVSREKKERFSLILESASTNQTSMYLCASSWFSRFASYEQYFGPGTRLTVT.

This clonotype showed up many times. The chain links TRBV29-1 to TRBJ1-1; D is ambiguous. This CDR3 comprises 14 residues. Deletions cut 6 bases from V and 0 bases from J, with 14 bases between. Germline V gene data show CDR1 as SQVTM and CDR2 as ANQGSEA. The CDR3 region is CSVADMDMNTEAFF. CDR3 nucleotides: TGCAGCGTAGCAGACATGGATATGAACACTGAAGCTTTCTTT.